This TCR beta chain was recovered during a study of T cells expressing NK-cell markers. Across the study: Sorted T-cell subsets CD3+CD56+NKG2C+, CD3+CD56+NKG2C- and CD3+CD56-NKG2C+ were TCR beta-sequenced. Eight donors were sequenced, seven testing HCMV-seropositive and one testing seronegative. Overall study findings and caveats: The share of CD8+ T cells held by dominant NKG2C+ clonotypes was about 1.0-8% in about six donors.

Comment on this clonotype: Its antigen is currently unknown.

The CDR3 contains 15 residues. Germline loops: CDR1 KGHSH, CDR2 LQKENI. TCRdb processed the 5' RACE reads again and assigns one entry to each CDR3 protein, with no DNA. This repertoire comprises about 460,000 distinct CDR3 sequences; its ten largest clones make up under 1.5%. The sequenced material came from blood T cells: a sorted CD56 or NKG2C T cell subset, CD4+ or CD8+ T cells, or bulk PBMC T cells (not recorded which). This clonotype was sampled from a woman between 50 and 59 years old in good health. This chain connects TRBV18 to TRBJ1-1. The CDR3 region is CASSPWEGENTEAFF.